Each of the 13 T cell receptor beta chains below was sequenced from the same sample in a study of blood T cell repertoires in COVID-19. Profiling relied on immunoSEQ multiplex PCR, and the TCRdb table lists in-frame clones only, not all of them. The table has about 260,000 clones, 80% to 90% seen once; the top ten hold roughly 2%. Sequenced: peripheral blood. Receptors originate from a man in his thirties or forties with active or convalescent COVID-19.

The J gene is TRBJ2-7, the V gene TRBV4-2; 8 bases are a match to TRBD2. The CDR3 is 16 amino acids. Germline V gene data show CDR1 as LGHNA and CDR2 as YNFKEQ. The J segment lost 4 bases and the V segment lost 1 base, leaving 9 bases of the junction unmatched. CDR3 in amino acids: CASSQAAGGSDYEQYF. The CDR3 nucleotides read TGTGCCAGCAGCCAAGCCGCGGGGGGTTCCGATTACGAGCAGTACTTC.

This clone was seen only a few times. CDR3 residues: CASSIEGVNTEAFF. The CDR3, as DNA: TGTGCCAGTAGTATAGAGGGCGTAAACACTGAAGCTTTCTTT. The chain has TRBV19 and TRBJ1-1; D call uncertain. The germline V and J ends were trimmed by 0 bases and 2 bases, with 7 bases remaining between them. The germline CDR1 and CDR2 sequences are LNHDA and SQIVND (reference sequence). The CDR3 consists of 14 residues.

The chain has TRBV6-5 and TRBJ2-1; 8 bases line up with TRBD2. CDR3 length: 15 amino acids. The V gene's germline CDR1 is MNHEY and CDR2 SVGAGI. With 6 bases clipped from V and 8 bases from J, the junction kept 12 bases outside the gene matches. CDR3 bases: TGTGCCAGCAGGTCACAGCGGGGGCCGGCAGATGAGCAGTTCTTC. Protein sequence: CASRSQRGPADEQFF.

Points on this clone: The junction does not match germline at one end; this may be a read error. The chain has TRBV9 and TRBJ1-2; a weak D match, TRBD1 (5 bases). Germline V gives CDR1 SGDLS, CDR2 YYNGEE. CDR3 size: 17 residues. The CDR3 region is CASSVDEGSLYAGLAAF. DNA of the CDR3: TGTGCCAGCAGCGTAGACGAGGGCAGCCTATACGCGGGGCTTGCGGCCTTC.

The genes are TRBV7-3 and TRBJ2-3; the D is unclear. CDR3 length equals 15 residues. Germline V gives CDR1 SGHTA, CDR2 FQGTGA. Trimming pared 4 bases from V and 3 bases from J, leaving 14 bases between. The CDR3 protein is CASSSIPTVTDTQYF. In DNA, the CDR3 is TGTGCCAGCAGCTCTATTCCGACTGTAACAGATACGCAGTATTTT.

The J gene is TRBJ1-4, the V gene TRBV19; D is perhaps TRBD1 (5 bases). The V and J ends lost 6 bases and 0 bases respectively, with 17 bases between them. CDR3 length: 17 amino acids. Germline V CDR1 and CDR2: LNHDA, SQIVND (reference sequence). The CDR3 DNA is TGTGCCAGTAGCGGACACCAGTACGACGCAACTAATGAAAAACTGTTTTTT. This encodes CASSGHQYDATNEKLFF.

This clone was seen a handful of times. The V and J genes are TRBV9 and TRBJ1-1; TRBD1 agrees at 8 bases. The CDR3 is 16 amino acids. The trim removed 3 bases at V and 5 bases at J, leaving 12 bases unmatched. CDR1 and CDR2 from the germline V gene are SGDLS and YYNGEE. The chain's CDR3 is CASSAEKRTGQTEAFF. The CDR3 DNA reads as TGTGCCAGCAGCGCGGAGAAACGGACAGGGCAGACTGAAGCTTTCTTT. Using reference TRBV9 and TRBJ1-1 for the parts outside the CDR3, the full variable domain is DSGVTQTPKHLITATGQRVTLRCSPRSGDLSVYWYQQSLDQGLQFLIQYYNGEERAKGNILERFSAQQFPDLHSELNLSSLELGDSALYFCASSAEKRTGQTEAFFGQGTRLTVV.

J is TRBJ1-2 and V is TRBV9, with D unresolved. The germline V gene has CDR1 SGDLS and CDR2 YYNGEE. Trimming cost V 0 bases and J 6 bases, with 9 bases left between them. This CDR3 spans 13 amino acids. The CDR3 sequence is CASSVGVLDGYTF. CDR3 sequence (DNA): TGTGCCAGCAGCGTAGGAGTGTTAGATGGCTACACCTTC.

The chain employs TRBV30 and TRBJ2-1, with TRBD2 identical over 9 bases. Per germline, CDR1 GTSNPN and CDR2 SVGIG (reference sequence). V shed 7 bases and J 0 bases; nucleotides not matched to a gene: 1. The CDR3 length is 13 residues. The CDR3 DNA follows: TGTGCCTCGCGGGGGGGCTCCTACAATGAGCAGTTCTTC. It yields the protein CASRGGSYNEQFF. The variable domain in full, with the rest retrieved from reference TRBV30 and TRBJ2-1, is SQTIHQWPATLVQPVGSPLSLECTVEGTSNPNLYWYRQAAGRGLQLLFYSVGIGQISSEVPQNLSASRPQDRQFILSSKKLLLSDSGFYLCASRGGSYNEQFFGPGTRLTVL.

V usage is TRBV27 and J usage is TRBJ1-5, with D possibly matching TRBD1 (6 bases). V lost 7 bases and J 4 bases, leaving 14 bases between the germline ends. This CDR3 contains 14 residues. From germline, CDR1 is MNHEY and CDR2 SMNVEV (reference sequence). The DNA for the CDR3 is TGTGCCAGCAAAGTTGGACAGAATAATCAGCCCCAGCATTTT. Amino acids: CASKVGQNNQPQHF.

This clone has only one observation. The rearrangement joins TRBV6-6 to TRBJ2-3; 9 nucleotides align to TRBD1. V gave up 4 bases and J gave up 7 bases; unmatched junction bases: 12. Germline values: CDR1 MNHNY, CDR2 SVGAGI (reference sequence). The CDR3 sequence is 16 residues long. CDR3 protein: CASSSVDRGLVYTQYF. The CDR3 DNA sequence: TGTGCCAGCAGTTCAGTAGACAGGGGGTTGGTATATACGCAGTATTTT.

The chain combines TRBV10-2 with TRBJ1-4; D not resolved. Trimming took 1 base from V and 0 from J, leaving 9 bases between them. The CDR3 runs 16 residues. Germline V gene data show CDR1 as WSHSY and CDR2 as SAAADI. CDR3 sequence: CASSEWEPTTNEKLFF. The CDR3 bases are TGCGCCAGCAGTGAGTGGGAGCCGACAACTAATGAAAAACTGTTTTTT.

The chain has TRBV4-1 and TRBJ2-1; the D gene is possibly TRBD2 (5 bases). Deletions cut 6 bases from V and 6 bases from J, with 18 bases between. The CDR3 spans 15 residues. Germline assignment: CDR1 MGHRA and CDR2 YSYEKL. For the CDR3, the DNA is TGCGCCAGCAGACCCAATAGCGACCCTTCCAATGAGCAGTTCTTC. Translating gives CASRPNSDPSNEQFF.